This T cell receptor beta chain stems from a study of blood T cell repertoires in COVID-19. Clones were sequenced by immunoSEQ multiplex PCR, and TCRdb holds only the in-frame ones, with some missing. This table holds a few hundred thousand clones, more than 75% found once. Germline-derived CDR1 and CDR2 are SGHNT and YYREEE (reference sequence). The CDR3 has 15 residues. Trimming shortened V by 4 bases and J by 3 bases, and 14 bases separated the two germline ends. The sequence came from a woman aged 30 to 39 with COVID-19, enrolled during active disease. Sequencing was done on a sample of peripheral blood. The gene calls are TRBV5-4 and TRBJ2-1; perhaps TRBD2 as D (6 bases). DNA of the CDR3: TGTGCCAGCAGCCCAGGCGGGACCCACTACAATGAGCAGTTCTTC. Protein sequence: CASSPGGTHYNEQFF.